The 21 T cell receptor beta chains below all came from one sample that was sequenced in a study of T cells in Graves' hyperthyroidism and ophthalmopathy. What was amplified from RNA transcripts were TCR beta CDR3 regions. HTBI primers were the set used in a first-round RT-PCR of the TCR CDR3. TCRdb redid the calling of the multiplex PCR reads with MiXCR, one entry per CDR3 protein. In the table there are 530,000 or so distinct CDR3 sequences, roughly 15% of which are singletons. The material sequenced was blood. The receptor source for this set is a woman between 18 and 30 years old with Graves' ophthalmopathy.

The chain links TRBV20-1 to TRBJ2-1; the match to TRBD2 covers 8 bases. Germline-derived CDR1 and CDR2 are DFQATT and SNEGSKA (reference sequence). Trimming at V came to 1 base and at J to 3 bases, leaving 11 bases not matched to a gene. This CDR3 region has 17 residues. Written as DNA, the CDR3 is TGCAGTGCTAGAGGTCTAGCGGGTGCCACGGTCTACAATGAGCAGTTCTTC. It encodes CSARGLAGATVYNEQFF.

J is TRBJ1-2 and V is TRBV7-3, with D possibly TRBD1 on 5 matching bases. Per germline, CDR1 SGHTA and CDR2 FQGTGA. CDR3 size: 15 residues. The ends were cut back, 5 bases at V and 8 bases at J, with 21 bases in the middle. CDR3 sequence (DNA): TGTGCCAGCAGCGAAGCCCCCGGCAGGGCGGAGGGCTACACCTTC. Translation: CASSEAPGRAEGYTF.

In this sample, this clonotype turned up many times. This CDR3 is CASSRTGERETQYF. DNA for the CDR3: TGTGCCAGCAGCCGTACGGGGGAGCGAGAGACCCAGTACTTC. The gene calls are TRBV13 and TRBJ2-5; tentative D call: TRBD2 (6 bases). The CDR3 is 14 amino acids. The germline CDR1 and CDR2 sequences are PRHDT and FYEKMQ (reference sequence). The V end lost 5 bases, the J end lost 4 bases, and 14 bases lay between the germline ends.

This clonotype has ten or more counts. The chain joins TRBV3-1 to TRBJ1-6, with D possibly TRBD1 on 5 matching bases. Trimming took off 2 bases at V and 5 bases at J, with 7 bases between the two ends. Germline V lookup: CDR1 LGHDT, CDR2 YNNKEL (reference sequence). The CDR3 is 14 residues long. The DNA of the CDR3 is TGTGCCAGCAGCCAACAGGGAGATAATTCACCCCTCCACTTT. Protein product: CASSQQGDNSPLHF.

This clonotype was counted only a few times. The chain joins TRBV15 to TRBJ2-7; D tentatively fits TRBD1 or TRBD2 (6 bases each). Germline-derived CDR1 and CDR2 are LNHNV and YYDKDF (reference sequence). The CDR3 totals 13 residues. Trimming took 5 bases from V and 3 from J, leaving 11 bases between them. The CDR3: CATSAGHRYEQYF. The CDR3 nucleotides are TGTGCCACCAGCGCGGGACATCGCTACGAGCAGTACTTC.

V gene TRBV20-1 combines with J gene TRBJ2-3; 13 bases are shared with TRBD2. With 1 base clipped from V and 2 bases from J, the junction kept 3 bases outside the gene matches. The length of the CDR3 is 16 residues. In germline, CDR1 is DFQATT, CDR2 SNEGSKA (reference sequence). CDR3: CSARGGLAGVTDTQYF. The DNA of the CDR3 is TGCAGTGCTAGAGGTGGACTAGCGGGAGTCACAGATACGCAGTATTTT.

The sample holds many counts of this clonotype. The rearrangement joins TRBV7-6 to TRBJ2-2; possibly TRBD1 for D (5 bases). CDR1 and CDR2 from the germline V gene are SGHVS and FNYEAQ. Trimming removed 3 bases from V and 1 base from J, with 9 bases in between. The CDR3 consists of 15 residues. CDR3 protein: CASSFWTLNTGELFF. In DNA form, the CDR3 reads TGTGCCAGCAGCTTCTGGACACTGAACACCGGGGAGCTGTTTTTT.

This clonotype was counted at least ten times. This chain joins TRBV7-2 and TRBJ1-4; perhaps TRBD1 as D (5 bases). Trimming pared 5 bases from V and 7 bases from J, leaving 17 bases between. This CDR3 contains 15 residues. The germline V gene encodes CDR1 SGHTA and CDR2 FQGNSA. This CDR3 reads CASSTSLGTTEKLFF. In DNA form, the CDR3 reads TGTGCCAGCAGCACTAGCTTGGGGACGACTGAAAAACTGTTTTTT.

The rearrangement uses TRBV28 and TRBJ1-6; D is ambiguous. The V gene lost 1 base and the J gene lost 3 bases, with 7 bases spanning the gap. The germline CDR1 and CDR2 sequences are MDHEN and SYDVKM. The CDR3 length is 15 residues. The CDR3 sequence is CASSLYGLYNSPLHF. CDR3 sequence (DNA): TGTGCCAGCAGTTTATACGGCCTCTATAATTCACCCCTCCACTTT.

This clonotype was found many times. The chain uses TRBV10-3 and TRBJ1-6; possibly TRBD1 for D (6 bases). CDR3 size: 14 residues. CDR1 ENHRY and CDR2 SYGVKD come from the germline V gene. Trimming left V 6 bases short and J 6 bases short, with 12 bases between. CDR3 loop: CAIRGTSVNSPLHF. CDR3 bases: TGTGCCATCAGGGGGACATCAGTTAATTCACCCCTCCACTTT.

This clonotype has at least ten counts. V usage is TRBV12-5 and J usage is TRBJ1-1; tentative D call: TRBD1 (5 bases). The ends were cut back, 1 base at V and 2 bases at J, with 5 bases in the middle. Germline assignment: CDR1 LGHNT and CDR2 FRNRAP. This CDR3 region has 13 residues. CDR3 nucleotides: TGTGCTAGTGGTTTGGGGACAAACACTGAAGCTTTCTTT. Translated: CASGLGTNTEAFF.

As to this clonotype: A much larger clone is a single base away; this may be a read error. V usage is TRBV6-2 or TRBV6-3 and J usage is TRBJ2-2; weak D call: TRBD1 (5 bases). The CDR3 sequence is 14 residues long. Germline-derived CDR1 and CDR2 are MNHEY and SVGEGT. V was trimmed by 5 bases and J by 3 bases, leaving 10 bases between them. The CDR3 DNA reads TGTGCCAGCAGTGTACAGGCGGACACCGGGGAGCTGTTTTTT. Translated, it gives CASSVQADTGELFF.

This clonotype appeared many times. V is TRBV5-1 and J is TRBJ1-1, with 8 nucleotides matching TRBD1. The length of the CDR3 is 15 residues. Germline-derived CDR1 and CDR2 are SGHRS and YFSETQ. The ends lost 4 bases at V and 1 base at J; junction bases unmatched: 6. The CDR3 protein is CASSPGTGSNTEAFF. CDR3 DNA: TGCGCCAGCAGCCCCGGGACAGGTTCGAACACTGAAGCTTTCTTT. The full variable domain, with the rest looked up from reference TRBV5-1 and TRBJ1-1, is KAGVTQTPRYLIKTRGQQVTLSCSPISGHRSVSWYQQTPGQGLQFLFEYFSETQRNKGNFPGRFSGRQFSNSRSEMNVSTLELGDSALYLCASSPGTGSNTEAFFGQGTRLTVV.

This clonotype was observed a few times. V gene TRBV5-4 combines with J gene TRBJ1-2; possibly TRBD1 for D (6 bases). CDR1 SGHNT and CDR2 YYREEE come from the germline V gene (reference sequence). This CDR3 region has 14 residues. With 4 bases removed from V and 0 bases from J, the gap between germline ends came to 10 bases. This chain's CDR3 is CASSPGTTNYGYTF. The CDR3 DNA is TGTGCCAGCAGCCCCGGGACAACTAACTATGGCTACACCTTC.

This clonotype was counted only a few times. J is TRBJ1-3 and V is TRBV27; perhaps TRBD1 as D (6 bases). Germline assignment: CDR1 MNHEY and CDR2 SMNVEV (reference sequence). The CDR3 extends over 15 amino acids. The V gene lost 7 bases and the J gene lost 8 bases, with 21 bases spanning the gap. The CDR3 DNA reads as TGTGCCAGCACGACCTGGGGGACAAGTCGAGACACCATATATTTT. Translating it yields CASTTWGTSRDTIYF.

This clonotype was detected a few times. The V gene is TRBV27, the J gene TRBJ2-1; 13 nucleotides line up with TRBD2. Germline trimming cut 8 bases from V and 6 bases from J; bases unmatched to any gene: 7. This CDR3 region has 15 residues. Germline loops: CDR1 MNHEY, CDR2 SMNVEV (reference sequence). CDR3 residues: CASGWTSGRVNEQFF. CDR3 DNA: TGTGCCAGCGGTTGGACTAGCGGGAGAGTCAATGAGCAGTTCTTC.

The V call is TRBV20-1, the J call TRBJ2-5; 8 nucleotides line up with TRBD1. CDR1 and CDR2 (germline): DFQATT, SNEGSKA (reference sequence). After removal of 3 bases from V and 4 bases from J, the junction contained 4 bases not matched to a gene. This CDR3 region has 13 residues. The CDR3 loop is CSARGRGRETQYF. In DNA, the CDR3 is TGCAGTGCTAGGGGCAGGGGGCGAGAGACCCAGTACTTC.

A word on this clonotype: This may come from a read error, since a much larger clone is one base off. The chain is built from TRBV28 and TRBJ1-2, with D maybe TRBD1 (6 bases). From germline, CDR1 is MDHEN and CDR2 SYDVKM. V lost 5 bases to trimming and J lost 4 bases, with 14 bases between them. CDR3 length: 14 residues. The CDR3 DNA is TGTGCCAGCAGTGAACTAACAGGGTCCTATGGCTACACCTTC. Amino acid sequence: CASSELTGSYGYTF.

This clonotype was counted ten times or more. This chain uses TRBV7-2 with TRBJ2-1; D remains ambiguous. Germline V gene data show CDR1 as SGHTA and CDR2 as FQGNSA. V was cut by 2 bases and J by 2 bases, with 7 bases left in between. This CDR3 is 14 amino acids long. CDR3 sequence (DNA): TGTGCCAGCAGCTTAAGGCTAGCCTACAATGAGCAGTTCTTC. This translates into CASSLRLAYNEQFF.

This clonotype was found a few times. This chain links TRBV19 with TRBJ2-1, with D possibly TRBD1 on 6 matching bases. This CDR3 is built from 14 residues. Germline V gene lookup returns CDR1 LNHDA and CDR2 SQIVND (reference sequence). V gave up 3 bases and J gave up 8 bases, with 14 bases separating them. The CDR3 sequence: CASSMGTREYEQFF. The CDR3 nucleotides are TGTGCCAGTAGTATGGGGACAAGGGAATATGAGCAGTTCTTC.

V gene TRBV13 combines with J gene TRBJ1-5, with 7 bases aligning to TRBD1. CDR1 is PRHDT, CDR2 FYEKMQ, per germline (reference sequence). With 4 bases clipped from V and 1 base from J, the junction kept 4 bases outside the gene matches. The CDR3 is 15 residues long. This CDR3 is CASSSGTESNQPQHF. In nucleotides, the CDR3 is TGTGCCAGCAGCTCCGGGACAGAGAGCAATCAGCCCCAGCATTTT.